Given below is one T cell receptor (beta chain) in context. Its antigen is not identified. This CDR3 contains 13 residues. The germline V and J ends were trimmed by 6 bases and 0 bases, with 8 bases remaining between them. Germline V gene sequence: CDR1 ENHRY, CDR2 SYGVKD. This entry is derived from a study of T cell repertoires in cytomegalovirus infection. Whole-study context: As its CMV epitopes, the study selected recently identified HLA-C-restricted and well-studied HLA-B-restricted targets. In public TCR beta signatures, there were indications of both CMV infection and matching HLA type. Whole-study results and caveats: It was HLA-C-restricted CMV-specific TCR beta clonotypes that dominated the response ex vivo.

MiXCR was run by TCRdb on the reads, yielding one entry per CDR3 protein. Counted here are fewer than 1,000,000 distinct CDR3 sequences, approximately 32% occurring once; the ten biggest clones make up around an eighth. V is TRBV10-3 and J is TRBJ1-1; D gene uncertain. The material was cultured CD8+ T cells from PBMCs, obtained from culture after CMV antigen stimulation. The receptor's source is a human donor in good health (CMV status not recorded). Some clones in this sample may be carry-over from other donors' samples. CDR3 sequence (DNA): TGTGCCATCAGGGTCCCCATGAACACTGAAGCTTTCTTT. It codes for CAIRVPMNTEAFF.